Shown below are 10 T cell receptor beta chains from a single sample sequenced in a study of T cell changes during pregnancy in multiple sclerosis. Data came from immunoSEQ multiplex PCR; TCRdb stores just in-frame clones and leaves some out. The sample holds approximately 92,000 clones, approximately 92% seen once. Specimen: peripheral blood, collected in the first trimester of pregnancy. Receptors were obtained from a female donor with multiple sclerosis, enrolled in a pregnancy study.

V is TRBV15 and J is TRBJ2-7; TRBD1 matches 11 bases. Germline V gives CDR1 LNHNV, CDR2 YYDKDF (reference sequence). V shed 4 bases, J shed 4 bases, and the junction held 3 bases outside the gene matches. CDR3 length: 14 residues. The CDR3 region is CATSKGTGGYEQYF. The CDR3 DNA follows: TGTGCCACCAGCAAAGGGACAGGGGGGTACGAGCAGTACTTC.

V usage is TRBV2 and J usage is TRBJ1-5; 9 nucleotides align to TRBD1. The CDR3 is made up of 13 amino acids. Germline-derived CDR1 and CDR2 are SNHLY and FYNNEI. The J segment lost 7 bases and the V segment lost 6 bases, leaving 4 bases of the junction unmatched. The CDR3 DNA sequence: TGTGCCAGCAGACCGGGGACAGGGCAGCCCCAGCATTTT. Translation gives CASRPGTGQPQHF.

This chain joins TRBV6-6 and TRBJ1-2; TRBD1 is a possible D gene (5 bases). The V gene lost 5 bases and the J gene lost 5 bases, with 9 bases spanning the gap. CDR1 is MNHNY, CDR2 SVGAGI, per germline (reference sequence). This CDR3 contains 12 residues. The CDR3 region has the DNA TGTGCCAGCAGTCCGACAGAATATGGCTACACCTTC. Translated: CASSPTEYGYTF.

The V gene is TRBV18, the J gene TRBJ1-2, with D possibly TRBD1 on 5 matching bases. V lost 4 bases and J 0 bases, leaving 9 bases between the germline ends. The CDR3 totals 14 residues. Per germline, CDR1 KGHSH and CDR2 LQKENI. CDR3 sequence (DNA): TGTGCCAGCTCACTCCAGACAGCTAACTATGGCTACACCTTC. Protein sequence: CASSLQTANYGYTF.

The chain is built from TRBV14 and TRBJ2-5, with D possibly matching TRBD1 (6 bases). This CDR3 is built from 14 residues. Trimming took off 1 base at V and 7 bases at J, with 13 bases between the two ends. CDR1 and CDR2 (germline): SGHDN, FVKESK. CDR3 nucleotide sequence: TGTGCCAGCAGCCAAGTTCCCCCACAGGGGACCCAGTACTTC. Translation gives CASSQVPPQGTQYF.

The V call is TRBV29-1, the J call TRBJ1-2; D is uncertain. The V end was cut by 4 bases, the J end by 1 base, with 10 bases between. The CDR3 runs to 13 residues. Looked up from germline, CDR1 is SQVTM and CDR2 is ANQGSEA. CDR3 sequence reads: CSVVETNNYGYTF. In DNA form, the CDR3 reads TGCAGCGTTGTAGAGACTAATAACTATGGCTACACCTTC.

This chain links TRBV7-8 with TRBJ2-5, with D possibly being TRBD1 (6 bases). This CDR3 has 16 residues. Trimming left V 1 base short and J 5 bases short, with 17 bases between. In germline, CDR1 is SGHVS, CDR2 FQNEAQ. CDR3 nucleotide sequence: TGTGCCAGCAGCTTAGACGAAGCAGGGGCATGGGAGACCCAGTACTTC. Protein: CASSLDEAGAWETQYF. Variable domain in full (rest from reference TRBV7-8 and TRBJ2-5): GAGVSQSPRYKVAKRGQDVALRCDPISGHVSLFWYQQALGQGPEFLTYFQNEAQLDKSGLPSDRFFAERPEGSVSTLKIQRTQQEDSAVYLCASSLDEAGAWETQYFGPGTRLLVL.

This sequence joins TRBV7-8 and TRBJ2-2; 7 bases agree with TRBD1. Trimming at V came to 4 bases and at J to 8 bases, leaving 13 bases not matched to a gene. The CDR3 has 16 residues. Looked up from germline, CDR1 is SGHVS and CDR2 is FQNEAQ. The chain's CDR3 is CASSSPGTGVPGELFF. CDR3 DNA sequence: TGTGCCAGCAGCTCACCGGGAACAGGGGTCCCGGGGGAGCTGTTTTTT.

This chain links TRBV4-1 with TRBJ2-7; 7 bases are shared with TRBD2. Trimming cost V 0 bases and J 9 bases; bases outside gene matches: 11. CDR3 length: 15 amino acids. Germline CDR1 and CDR2: MGHRA and YSYEKL. CDR3 amino acids: CASSQDPGLAERQYF. DNA for the CDR3: TGCGCCAGCAGCCAAGATCCGGGGCTAGCGGAAAGGCAGTACTTC.

The chain carries TRBV28 and TRBJ2-7, with D tentatively TRBD2 (5 bases). The CDR3 has 13 residues. V gave up 7 bases and J gave up 1 base, with 11 bases separating them. CDR1 is MDHEN and CDR2 is SYDVKM in the germline V gene. The CDR3 region is CASNVGLSYEQYF. CDR3 bases: TGTGCCAGCAATGTAGGACTTTCCTACGAGCAGTACTTC.